This T cell receptor beta chain was identified during a study of blood T cell repertoires in COVID-19 (dated by TCRdb to about 2020). At the level of the whole study: Samples covering the acute and convalescent phases of COVID-19 were provided by collaborators in the United States, Italy and Spain. The prospective study material was composed of cDNA or gDNA derived from T cells, B-cell-depleted T cells, or PBMCs. The dataset comprised deeply sampled blood TCRbeta repertoires from subjects exposed to, actively infected with, or recovered from COVID-19. The repertoires were made available in a free public database intended to serve as a resource for research on the immune response to SARS-CoV-2. Samples came from the ongoing ImmuneRACE study (first 160 participants) plus 1,254 subjects from 6 global collaborators. The sample metadata nearly always contained a de-identified subject ID, COVID-19 status, age in years and sex. Where available, HLA class I and class II types were obtained from metadata supplied by the sample provider rather than from assay-based typing.

TCRbeta CDR3 regions were amplified from genomic DNA by means of the immunoSEQ Assay, a bias-controlled multiplex PCR. Per the original workflow: The number of nucleated cells in each sample was estimated from the amplification of reference gene primers within the assay. To quantify the absolute abundance of each unique TCRbeta CDR3 rearrangement, sequence reads were collapsed and filtered. For each sample, productive Simpson clonality was calculated as the square root of Simpson's diversity index across productive rearrangements. The clones in this table, taken by TCRdb from immuneACCESS, are in-frame only. Not every clone is retained; where verified, under half of the shortfall comes from an unresolved V gene, and the cause of the rest is unknown. V and J calls and clone size follow that table, whereas D and trimming were derived from the DNA. For this sample the table gives under 500,000 clones, of which 70% to 90% were detected only once. Under 2% of the sample is taken by the ten largest.

Enrolling through a virtual design, the prospective study's participants ranged in age from roughly 18 to 100 years and lived across roughly 24 United States geographic areas. In the prospective study, cohorts were assigned on the basis of participant-reported clinical history obtained from a screening survey and a study questionnaire. Each participant in the prospective study had whole blood, serum and a nasopharyngeal or oropharyngeal swab collected by mobile phlebotomists. Prospective study participants could optionally give additional blood draws and questionnaires over an approximately 2-month period. Before DNA extraction, blood samples from the prospective study were shipped at room temperature or frozen. V lost 0 bases and J lost 1 base; the stretch between them is 25 bases long. The germline V gene specifies SNHLY as CDR1 and FYNNEI as CDR2. Taken from cysteine to phenylalanine, the CDR3 has 21 residues. Just CDR3 DNA is preserved here, 63 bases in frame from base 1.

As regards this clone: Its antigen target is currently unknown. Qualities for individual bases were not recorded, and no much larger clone is one base off.

Broader findings and caveats from the paper: Clinical and demographic metadata were provided uncurated, with the amount varying by source and participant.

This chain joins TRBV2 to TRBJ1-5, and the D gene may be TRBD1, 6 bases matching. Sequences were obtained from PBMCs or T cells enriched from blood (not recorded which). The receptor's source is a young woman with acute COVID-19. The DNA reads as follows: TGTGCCAGCAGTGAAGCGCTTCTTATCTTTCGGGGGGCAGGAAGCAATCAGCCCCAGCATTTT. Its protein is CASSEALLIFRGAGSNQPQHF.